The following is a TCR beta chain sequence with its context. As yet, its antigen is unknown. Primers for the PCR totalled 60 Vbeta and 13 Jbeta. Sequencing was performed with immunoSEQ multiplex PCR; in TCRdb, only in-frame clones are kept and a portion is missing. The table includes some 150,000 clones, under 85% detected once. This sample is part of a study of cytomegalovirus exposure and HLA in healthy donors. Whole-study results and caveats: Some public TCRs appeared in many individuals, while most sequences were rare. Evidence from a later analysis indicated that most CMV-associated TCR beta chains looked HLA-restricted. Presence/absence analyses treated sequencing depth as roughly uniform across donors.

From germline, CDR1 is SGDLS and CDR2 YYNGEE. This CDR3 contains 15 residues. V lost 4 bases to trimming and J lost 4 bases, with 14 bases between them. This TCR was sampled from a woman in her thirties or forties in good health and CMV-seropositive. The chain combines TRBV9 with TRBJ2-2; the D gene is possibly TRBD2 (6 bases). Sequencing was performed on PBMCs. Here the CDR3 reads CASSSFGGTTGELFF. DNA for the CDR3: TGTGCCAGCAGCTCATTTGGGGGGACCACCGGGGAGCTGTTTTTT.